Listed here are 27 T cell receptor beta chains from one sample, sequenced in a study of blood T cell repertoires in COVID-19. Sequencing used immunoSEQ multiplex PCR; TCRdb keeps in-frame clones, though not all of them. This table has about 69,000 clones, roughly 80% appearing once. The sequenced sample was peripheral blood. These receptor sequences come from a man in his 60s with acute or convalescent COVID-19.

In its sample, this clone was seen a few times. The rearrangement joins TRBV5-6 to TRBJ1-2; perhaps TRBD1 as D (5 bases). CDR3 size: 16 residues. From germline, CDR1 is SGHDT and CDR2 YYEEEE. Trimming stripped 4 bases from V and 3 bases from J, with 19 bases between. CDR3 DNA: TGTGCCAGCAGCATTAACCAGGGTTCTCTGGACTATGGCTACACCTTC. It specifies CASSINQGSLDYGYTF.

The CDR3 here is CASSPAGSGANVLTF. The CDR3 DNA reads TGTGCCAGCAGCCCGGCGGGGTCTGGGGCCAACGTCCTGACTTTC. This chain links TRBV11-3 with TRBJ2-6; D possibly corresponds to TRBD2 (6 bases). V dropped 5 bases and J dropped 1 base, with 9 bases sitting between them. The CDR3 contains 15 residues. The germline gives CDR1 SGHNT, CDR2 YENEEA. The variable domain in full, completed from reference TRBV11-3 and TRBJ2-6, reads EAGVVQSPRYKIIEKKQPVAFWCNPISGHNTLYWYLQNLGQGPELLIRYENEEAVDDSQLPKDRFSAERLKGVDSTLKIQPAELGDSAVYLCASSPAGSGANVLTFGAGSRLTVL.

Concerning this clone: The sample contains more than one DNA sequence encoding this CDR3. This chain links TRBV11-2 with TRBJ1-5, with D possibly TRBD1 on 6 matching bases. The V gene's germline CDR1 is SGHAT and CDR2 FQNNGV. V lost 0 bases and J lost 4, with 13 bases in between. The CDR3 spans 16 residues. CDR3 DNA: TGTGCCAGCAGCTTAGATATCTCCAGGGGTAATCAGCCCCAGCATTTT. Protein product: CASSLDISRGNQPQHF.

As DNA, the CDR3 is TGTGCCAGTAGTATAGAGGTCGGCGGGGAGGCTTTCTTT. Its protein is CASSIEVGGEAFF. J is TRBJ1-1 and V is TRBV19, with D unclear. Looked up from germline, CDR1 is LNHDA and CDR2 is SQIVND (reference sequence). Trimming removed 0 bases at V and 11 bases at J, with 13 bases between. The CDR3 is 13 residues long.

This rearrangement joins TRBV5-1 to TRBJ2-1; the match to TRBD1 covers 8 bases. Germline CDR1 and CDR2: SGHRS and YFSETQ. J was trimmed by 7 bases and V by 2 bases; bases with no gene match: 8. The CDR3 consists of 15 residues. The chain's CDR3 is CASSLQGGSHNEQFF. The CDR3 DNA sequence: TGCGCCAGCAGCTTACAGGGGGGAAGCCATAATGAGCAGTTCTTC.

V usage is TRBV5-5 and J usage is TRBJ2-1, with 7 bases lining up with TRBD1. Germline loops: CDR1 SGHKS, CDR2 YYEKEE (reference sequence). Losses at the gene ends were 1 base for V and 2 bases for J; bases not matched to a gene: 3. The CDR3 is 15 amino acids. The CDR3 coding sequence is TGTGCCAGCAGCTTGATAGGGACAGCCTACAATGAGCAGTTCTTC. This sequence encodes CASSLIGTAYNEQFF.

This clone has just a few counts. CDR3: CASSSVGQGAGELFF. Here the CDR3 DNA reads TGTGCCAGCAGCTCCGTCGGACAGGGGGCCGGGGAGCTGTTTTTT. This rearrangement joins TRBV7-2 to TRBJ2-2; 10 bases are a match to TRBD1. Germline CDR1 and CDR2: SGHTA and FQGNSA. V trimming: 4 bases; J trimming: 6 bases; junction bases outside the gene matches: 5. The CDR3 sequence is 15 residues long.

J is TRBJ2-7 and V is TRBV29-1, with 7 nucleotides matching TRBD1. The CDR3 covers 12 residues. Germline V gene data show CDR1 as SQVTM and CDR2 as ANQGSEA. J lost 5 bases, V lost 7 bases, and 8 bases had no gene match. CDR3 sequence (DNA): TGCAGCGGAAAACAGGGGACGAACGAGCAGTACTTC. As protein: CSGKQGTNEQYF.

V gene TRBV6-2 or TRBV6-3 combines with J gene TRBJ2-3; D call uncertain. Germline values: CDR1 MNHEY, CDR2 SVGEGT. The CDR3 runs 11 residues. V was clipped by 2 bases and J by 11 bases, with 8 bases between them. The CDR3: CASSYVGRQYF. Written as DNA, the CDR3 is TGTGCCAGCAGTTACGTTGGCAGGCAGTATTTT.

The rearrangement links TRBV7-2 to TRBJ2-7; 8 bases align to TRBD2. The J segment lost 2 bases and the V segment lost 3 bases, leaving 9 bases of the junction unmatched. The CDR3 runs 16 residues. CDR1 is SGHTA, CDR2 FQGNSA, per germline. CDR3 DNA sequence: TGTGCCAGCAGCTTGAAGGGACTAGATGGGACCTACGAGCAGTACTTC. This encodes CASSLKGLDGTYEQYF.

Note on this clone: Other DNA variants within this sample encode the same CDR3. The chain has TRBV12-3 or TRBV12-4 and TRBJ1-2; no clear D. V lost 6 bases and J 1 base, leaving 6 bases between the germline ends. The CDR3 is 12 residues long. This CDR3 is CASSRGNYGYTF. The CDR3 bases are TGTGCCAGCAGCCGGGGTAACTATGGCTACACCTTC.

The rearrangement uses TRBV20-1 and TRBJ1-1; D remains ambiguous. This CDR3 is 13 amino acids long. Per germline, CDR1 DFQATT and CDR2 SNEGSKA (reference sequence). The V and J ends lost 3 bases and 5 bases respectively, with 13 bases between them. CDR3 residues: CSASGWEWTEAFF. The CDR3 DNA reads TGCAGTGCTAGTGGTTGGGAGTGGACTGAAGCTTTCTTT.

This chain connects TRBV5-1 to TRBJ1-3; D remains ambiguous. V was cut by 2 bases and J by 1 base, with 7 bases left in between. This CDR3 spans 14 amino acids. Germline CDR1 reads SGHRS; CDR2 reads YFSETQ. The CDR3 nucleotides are TGCGCCAGCAGCTTATCCCAGTCTGGAAACACCATATATTTT. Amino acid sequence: CASSLSQSGNTIYF.

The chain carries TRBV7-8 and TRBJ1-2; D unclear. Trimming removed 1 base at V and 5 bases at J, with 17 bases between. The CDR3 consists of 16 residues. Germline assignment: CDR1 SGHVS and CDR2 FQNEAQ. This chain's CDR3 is CASSLDVLSPLYGYTF. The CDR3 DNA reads TGTGCCAGCAGCTTAGACGTCCTTTCCCCCCTATATGGCTACACCTTC.

CDR3 sequence reads: CASSLKSLGSSGYNEQFF. The CDR3 coding sequence is TGTGCCAGCAGCCTAAAAAGTTTAGGGTCTAGCGGCTACAATGAGCAGTTCTTC. This sequence joins TRBV7-2 and TRBJ2-1; 7 bases match TRBD2. Germline-derived CDR1 and CDR2 are SGHTA and FQGNSA. V shed 5 bases, J shed 3 bases, and the junction held 16 bases outside the gene matches. This CDR3 spans 18 amino acids.

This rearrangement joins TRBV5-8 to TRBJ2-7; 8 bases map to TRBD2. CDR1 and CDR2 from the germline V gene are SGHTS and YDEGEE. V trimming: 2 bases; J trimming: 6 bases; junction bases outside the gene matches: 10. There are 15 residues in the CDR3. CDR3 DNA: TGTGCCAGCAGCTTTCACCGGGGGGGAACCCTCGAGCAGTACTTC. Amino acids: CASSFHRGGTLEQYF.

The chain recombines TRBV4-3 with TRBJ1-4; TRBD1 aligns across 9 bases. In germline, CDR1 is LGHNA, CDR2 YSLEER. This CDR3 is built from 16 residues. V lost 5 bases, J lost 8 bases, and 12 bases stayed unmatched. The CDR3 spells CASSSLPGQGGEKLFF. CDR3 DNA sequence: TGCGCCAGCAGCTCCCTTCCGGGACAGGGAGGCGAAAAACTGTTTTTT.

The CDR3 region has the DNA TGCAGCGTTGCCCGGGTTGGGAATGAGCAGTTCTTC. Its translation: CSVARVGNEQFF. V gene TRBV29-1 combines with J gene TRBJ2-1; D not resolved. The CDR3 covers 12 residues. The germline gives CDR1 SQVTM, CDR2 ANQGSEA. Between the trimmed V and J ends, which lost 4 bases and 7 bases, there was a span of 11 bases.

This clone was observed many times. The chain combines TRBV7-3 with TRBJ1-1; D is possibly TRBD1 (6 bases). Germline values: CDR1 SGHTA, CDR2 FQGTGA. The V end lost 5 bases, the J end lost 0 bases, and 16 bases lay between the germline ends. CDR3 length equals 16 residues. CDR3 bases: TGTGCCAGCAGCCCACAGGGCTCGGCTTTGAACACTGAAGCTTTCTTT. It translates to CASSPQGSALNTEAFF.

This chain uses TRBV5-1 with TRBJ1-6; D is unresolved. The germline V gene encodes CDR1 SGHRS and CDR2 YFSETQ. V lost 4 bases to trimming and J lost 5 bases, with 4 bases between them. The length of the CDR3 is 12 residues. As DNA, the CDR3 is TGCGCCAGCAGCCGAGATAATTCACCCCTCCACTTT. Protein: CASSRDNSPLHF.

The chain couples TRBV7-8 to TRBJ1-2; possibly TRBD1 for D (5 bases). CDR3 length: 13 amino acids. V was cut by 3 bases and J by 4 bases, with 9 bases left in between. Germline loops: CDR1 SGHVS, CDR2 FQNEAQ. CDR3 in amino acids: CASSFDRSYGYTF. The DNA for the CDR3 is TGTGCCAGCAGCTTCGACAGATCCTATGGCTACACCTTC.

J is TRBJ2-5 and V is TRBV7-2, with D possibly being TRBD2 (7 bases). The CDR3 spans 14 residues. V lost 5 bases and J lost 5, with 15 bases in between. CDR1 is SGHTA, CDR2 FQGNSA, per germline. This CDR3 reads CASSLHGGRETQYF. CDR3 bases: TGTGCCAGCAGCCTGCACGGGGGGCGGGAGACCCAGTACTTC. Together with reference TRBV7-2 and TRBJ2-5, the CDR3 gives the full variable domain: GAGVSQSPSNKVTEKGKDVELRCDPISGHTALYWYRQSLGQGLEFLIYFQGNSAPDKSGLPSDRFSAERTGGSVSTLTIQRTQQEDSAVYLCASSLHGGRETQYFGPGTRLLVL.

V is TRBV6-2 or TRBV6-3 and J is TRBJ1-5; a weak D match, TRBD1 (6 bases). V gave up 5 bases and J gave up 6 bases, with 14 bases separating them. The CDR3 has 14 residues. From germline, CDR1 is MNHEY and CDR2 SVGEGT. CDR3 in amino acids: CASSDYRVGQPQHF. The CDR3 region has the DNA TGTGCCAGCAGTGACTACAGGGTCGGTCAGCCCCAGCATTTT.

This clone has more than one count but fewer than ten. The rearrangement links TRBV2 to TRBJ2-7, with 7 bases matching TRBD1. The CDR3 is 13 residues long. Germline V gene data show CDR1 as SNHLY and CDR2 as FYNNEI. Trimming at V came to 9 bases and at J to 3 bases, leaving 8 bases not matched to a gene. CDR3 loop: CASLRDSNYEQYF. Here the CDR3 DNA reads TGTGCCAGTCTGAGGGACAGTAACTACGAGCAGTACTTC.

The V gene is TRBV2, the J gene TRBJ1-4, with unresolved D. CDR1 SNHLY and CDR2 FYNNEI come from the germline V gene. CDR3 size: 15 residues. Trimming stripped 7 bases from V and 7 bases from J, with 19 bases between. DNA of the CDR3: TGTGCCAGCATAACGGAGGGCGTTCGTAGTGAAAAACTGTTTTTT. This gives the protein CASITEGVRSEKLFF.

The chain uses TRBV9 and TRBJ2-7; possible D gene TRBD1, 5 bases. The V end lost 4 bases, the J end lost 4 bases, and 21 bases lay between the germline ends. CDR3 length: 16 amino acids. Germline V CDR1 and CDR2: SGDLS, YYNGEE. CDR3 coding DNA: TGTGCCAGCAGCCCCATGATTTCTGGGGCACGGTACGAGCAGTACTTC. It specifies CASSPMISGARYEQYF. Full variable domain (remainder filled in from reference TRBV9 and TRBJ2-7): DSGVTQTPKHLITATGQRVTLRCSPRSGDLSVYWYQQSLDQGLQFLIQYYNGEERAKGNILERFSAQQFPDLHSELNLSSLELGDSALYFCASSPMISGARYEQYFGPGTRLTVT.

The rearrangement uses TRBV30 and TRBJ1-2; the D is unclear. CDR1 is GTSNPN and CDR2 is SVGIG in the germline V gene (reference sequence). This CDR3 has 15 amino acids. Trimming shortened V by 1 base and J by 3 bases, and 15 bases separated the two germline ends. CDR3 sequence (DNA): TGTGCCTGGAGTGGCCGGGTCACGGAACACTATGGCTACACCTTC. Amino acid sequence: CAWSGRVTEHYGYTF. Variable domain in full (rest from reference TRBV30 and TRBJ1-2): SQTIHQWPATLVQPVGSPLSLECTVEGTSNPNLYWYRQAAGRGLQLLFYSVGIGQISSEVPQNLSASRPQDRQFILSSKKLLLSDSGFYLCAWSGRVTEHYGYTFGSGTRLTVV.